Listed below are T cell receptor beta chains from one sample, sequenced in a study of graft-versus-host responses after intestinal transplantation. Libraries were prepared by immunoSEQ multiplex PCR; TCRdb keeps only in-frame clonotypes and omits some of them. The profile shows about 97,000 clones, 80% to 95% of them singletons. The sequencing here drew on PBMCs, taken roughly 450 days after intestinal transplant. These receptors were obtained from a human patient who received an intestinal transplant, so some T cells may come from the graft donor. The CDR3 runs from the conserved cysteine through the conserved F or W. A D gene is named only where the DNA matches it firmly. Expanded clones are given a class, and other clones once, few, many or no size at all.

cdr3_length d_call j_call clone_size v_call cdr3_aa cdr3_nt
14 . TRBJ2-3 . TRBV2 CASIPTGNTDTQYF TGTGCCAGCATCCCTACAGGGAACACAGATACGCAGTATTTT
16 . TRBJ2-7 . TRBV6-5 CASSYTAGMASYEQYF TGTGCCAGCAGTTACACTGCGGGGATGGCCTCCTACGAGCAGTACTTC
17 TRBD1 TRBJ2-1 . TRBV5-1 CASSARQGPASYNEQFF TGCGCCAGCAGCGCGAGACAGGGGCCGGCGTCCTACAATGAGCAGTTCTTC
15 TRBD2 TRBJ2-3 . TRBV9 CASSESGGGTDTQYF TGTGCCAGCAGCGAATCGGGCGGGGGGACAGATACGCAGTATTTT
15 TRBD2 TRBJ2-1 . TRBV7-3 CASSSAGGVNNEQFF TGTGCCAGCAGCTCAGCGGGGGGCGTTAACAATGAGCAGTTCTTC
12 . TRBJ1-2 . TRBV10-3 CAIKGTRDGYTF TGTGCCATCAAGGGGACGAGAGATGGCTACACCTTC
17 . TRBJ1-2 . TRBV27 CASSLQAQGTSNYGYTF TGTGCCAGCAGTTTACAAGCCCAAGGGACTTCTAACTATGGCTACACCTTC
13 . TRBJ1-2 . TRBV6-4 CATRGGDRYGYTF TGTGCCACACGGGGGGGCGACCGGTATGGCTACACCTTC
16 . TRBJ2-7 . TRBV15 CATSRADRNPSYEQYF TGTGCCACCAGCAGAGCCGACAGGAACCCGTCCTACGAGCAGTACTTC
14 . TRBJ2-1 . TRBV4-1 CASSQGLLGNEQFF TGCGCCAGCAGCCAAGGGCTATTAGGAAATGAGCAGTTCTTC
15 . TRBJ1-4 . TRBV2 CASSPNGATNEKLFF TGTGCCAGCAGTCCCAACGGTGCAACTAATGAAAAACTGTTTTTT
14 . TRBJ1-1 once TRBV7-9 CASSFSASGPEAFF TGTGCCAGCAGCTTTAGCGCCTCCGGACCGGAGGCTTTCTTT
14 TRBD1 TRBJ1-1 . TRBV30 CAWSPQGPNTEAFF TGTGCCTGGAGCCCACAGGGGCCGAACACTGAAGCTTTCTTT
15 . TRBJ1-2 . TRBV12-2 CASRPRGRWNYGYTF TGTGCAAGTCGCCCAAGAGGCAGGTGGAACTATGGCTACACCTTC
11 . TRBJ2-3 . TRBV14 CASSVQDTQYF TGTGCCAGCAGCGTCCAAGATACGCAGTATTTT
17 . TRBJ1-3 . TRBV12-5 CASGLAPMEYSGNTIYF TGTGCTAGTGGTTTGGCCCCCATGGAATACTCTGGAAACACCATATATTTT
13 . TRBJ2-7 . TRBV7-2 CASSLKVSYEQYF TGTGCCAGCAGCTTAAAGGTTTCCTACGAGCAGTACTTC
17 TRBD1 TRBJ2-1 once TRBV19 CASTKPGQGAIMHEQFF TGTGCCAGTACTAAACCGGGACAGGGGGCGATAATGCATGAGCAGTTCTTC
11 . TRBJ1-1 . TRBV5-1 CASSSTLGAFF TGCGCCAGCAGCTCGACTCTGGGGGCTTTCTTT
11 . TRBJ2-7 . TRBV6-1 CASSGTREQYF TGTGCCAGCAGCGGAACCCGCGAGCAGTACTTC
14 . TRBJ2-6 once TRBV5-6 CASSFTGQANVLTF TGTGCCAGCAGCTTTACGGGCCAGGCCAACGTCCTGACTTTC
11 . TRBJ2-1 . TRBV2 CASSVTPEQFF TGTGCCAGCAGCGTGACTCCCGAGCAGTTCTTC
13 TRBD1 TRBJ1-2 . TRBV6-5 CASSSDRASGYTF TGTGCCAGCAGTTCTGACAGGGCCAGTGGCTACACCTTC
15 TRBD2 TRBJ2-7 . TRBV13 CASSPSGGSPYEQYF TGTGCCAGCAGCCCTAGCGGGGGGTCCCCCTACGAGCAGTACTTC
12 . TRBJ2-7 once TRBV7-8 CASSPSSYEQYF TGTGCCAGCAGCCCGAGCTCCTACGAGCAGTACTTC
12 . TRBJ2-7 once TRBV19 CASSQGAYEQYF TGTGCCAGTAGTCAGGGAGCCTACGAGCAGTACTTC
15 TRBD2 TRBJ2-2 . TRBV4-1 CASSQGAGETGELFF TGCGCCAGCAGCCAGGGAGCGGGGGAGACCGGGGAGCTGTTTTTT
16 TRBD2 TRBJ2-1 . TRBV7-8 CASSLVGASGRIEQFF TGTGCCAGCAGCTTAGTTGGGGCTAGCGGGCGTATTGAGCAGTTCTTC
13 . TRBJ2-3 . TRBV29-1 CSVERGFTDTQYF TGCAGCGTTGAACGGGGATTCACAGATACGCAGTATTTT